A single sample is the source of the 30 T cell receptor beta chains below, sequenced in a study of shared clonotypes between healthy human individuals. The method was immunoSEQ multiplex PCR; TCRdb's version includes in-frame clones alone and lacks a portion of them. The sample has 2,500,000 or so clones, roughly nine tenths seen once; the top ten hold around 0.15%. Sample: naive CD4+ T cells sorted from blood. Sample subset: CD45RA+ positively selected. The receptors stem from a man between 18 and 29 years old in good health.

The rearrangement uses TRBV4-3 and TRBJ2-2, with D tentatively TRBD1 or TRBD2 (6 bases each). This CDR3 has 15 residues. The V and J ends lost 5 bases and 1 base respectively, with 11 bases between them. Germline values: CDR1 LGHNA, CDR2 YSLEER. CDR3 nucleotides: TGCGCCAGCAGCGGGGGGCACCTGAACACCGGGGAGCTGTTTTTT. It translates to CASSGGHLNTGELFF.

The V call is TRBV11-2, the J call TRBJ2-1; tentatively, D is TRBD1 (6 bases). V was pared by 3 bases and J by 0 bases, with 9 bases between. There are 15 residues in the CDR3. Germline-derived CDR1 and CDR2 are SGHAT and FQNNGV. The CDR3 DNA reads TGTGCCAGCAGCTTTACAGGGACCTCCTACAATGAGCAGTTCTTC. This gives the protein CASSFTGTSYNEQFF.

The chain is built from TRBV2 and TRBJ2-5; possible D gene TRBD2, 6 bases. This CDR3 contains 15 residues. V lost 4 bases, J lost 2 bases, and 14 bases lay in between. Germline V gene sequence: CDR1 SNHLY, CDR2 FYNNEI. CDR3 loop: CASSGVAGLQETQYF. The DNA of the CDR3 is TGTGCCAGCAGTGGGGTCGCGGGACTGCAAGAGACCCAGTACTTC. The whole variable domain, filled in from reference TRBV2 and TRBJ2-5, reads EPEVTQTPSHQVTQMGQEVILRCVPISNHLYFYWYRQILGQKVEFLVSFYNNEISEKSEIFDDQFSVERPDGSNFTLKIRSTKLEDSAMYFCASSGVAGLQETQYFGPGTRLLVL.

This rearrangement joins TRBV5-1 to TRBJ2-1, with 11 positions matching TRBD2. With V trimmed by 4 bases and J by 1 base, 7 bases remained unmatched. The CDR3 length is 17 residues. CDR1 is SGHRS, CDR2 YFSETQ, per germline. The CDR3 loop reads CASSLPTSGGSYNEQFF. In DNA form, the CDR3 reads TGCGCCAGCAGCCTCCCCACTAGCGGGGGTTCCTACAATGAGCAGTTCTTC.

This chain joins TRBV6-6 and TRBJ2-7; the D gene is possibly TRBD2 (6 bases). V was cut by 5 bases and J by 9 bases, with 20 bases left in between. The CDR3 consists of 14 residues. CDR1 MNHNY and CDR2 SVGAGI come from the germline V gene (reference sequence). CDR3 nucleotide sequence: TGTGCCAGCAGTCCCTCTACTGGGCCGGAGGGGCAGTACTTC. It specifies CASSPSTGPEGQYF.

The genes are TRBV7-2 and TRBJ2-7; 8 nucleotides match TRBD1. V gave up 4 bases and J gave up 2 bases; unmatched junction bases: 10. Per the germline V gene, CDR1 is SGHTA and CDR2 is FQGNSA. The CDR3 has 16 residues. CDR3 loop: CASSSLRDRNTYEQYF. The DNA for the CDR3 is TGTGCCAGCAGCTCGCTCCGGGACAGGAACACCTACGAGCAGTACTTC.

The chain recombines TRBV7-6 with TRBJ2-3, with D possibly matching TRBD2 (6 bases). This CDR3 has 15 amino acids. Germline-derived CDR1 and CDR2 are SGHVS and FNYEAQ. Trimming left V 3 bases short and J 4 bases short, with 14 bases between. This CDR3 is CASSLRASGADTQYF. The CDR3 DNA reads as TGTGCCAGCAGCTTGCGGGCTTCGGGGGCAGATACGCAGTATTTT.

V gene TRBV30 combines with J gene TRBJ2-1; TRBD2 aligns across 13 bases. The CDR3 covers 14 residues. Trimming cost V 6 bases and J 5 bases; bases outside gene matches: 4. Germline lookup yields CDR1 GTSNPN and CDR2 SVGIG (reference sequence). The CDR3 nucleotides are TGTGCCTGCGTGACTAGCGGGGGGAACAATGAGCAGTTCTTC. Residues: CACVTSGGNNEQFF. The variable domain in full, with the rest retrieved from reference TRBV30 and TRBJ2-1, is SQTIHQWPATLVQPVGSPLSLECTVEGTSNPNLYWYRQAAGRGLQLLFYSVGIGQISSEVPQNLSASRPQDRQFILSSKKLLLSDSGFYLCACVTSGGNNEQFFGPGTRLTVL.

This chain connects TRBV30 to TRBJ1-2, with D possibly being TRBD1 (5 bases). The CDR3 runs 13 residues. Looked up from germline, CDR1 is GTSNPN and CDR2 is SVGIG (reference sequence). V lost 4 bases, J lost 8 bases, and 17 bases lay in between. CDR3 sequence reads: CAWNTGTASGYTF. In nucleotides, the CDR3 is TGTGCCTGGAATACCGGGACCGCCTCGGGCTACACCTTC.

The count of this clone is one. The rearrangement joins TRBV28 to TRBJ1-1; D is undetermined. V lost 6 bases to trimming and J lost 2 bases, with 10 bases between them. Germline-derived CDR1 and CDR2 are MDHEN and SYDVKM. The CDR3 runs to 13 residues. The CDR3 DNA is TGTGCCAGCAGATCCCCGGGAAACACTGAAGCTTTCTTT. It codes for CASRSPGNTEAFF.

The V gene is TRBV18, the J gene TRBJ2-1, with a tentative D call TRBD2 (6 bases). This CDR3 has 15 residues. V was shortened by 4 bases and J by 3 bases, with 13 bases between the two germline ends. Germline CDR1 and CDR2: KGHSH and LQKENI. The CDR3 sequence is CASSLLAENYNEQFF. The CDR3 coding sequence is TGTGCCAGCTCACTCTTAGCGGAAAACTACAATGAGCAGTTCTTC. The variable domain in full, completed from reference TRBV18 and TRBJ2-1, reads NAGVMQNPRHLVRRRGQEARLRCSPMKGHSHVYWYRQLPEEGLKFMVYLQKENIIDESGMPKERFSAEFPKEGPSILRIQQVVRGDSAAYFCASSLLAENYNEQFFGPGTRLTVL.

V usage is TRBV6-5 and J usage is TRBJ2-5; D is undetermined. V gave up 6 bases and J gave up 2 bases, with 7 bases separating them. The CDR3 is made up of 12 amino acids. CDR1 is MNHEY and CDR2 is SVGAGI in the germline V gene. The CDR3 is CASRILQETQYF. For the CDR3, the DNA is TGTGCCAGCAGGATTCTTCAAGAGACCCAGTACTTC.

As regards this clone: The same CDR3 arises from other DNA sequences in this sample as well. V is TRBV30 and J is TRBJ2-7, with D hard to call. The ends were cut back, 0 bases at V and 0 bases at J, with 6 bases in the middle. The germline gives CDR1 GTSNPN, CDR2 SVGIG (reference sequence). CDR3 length equals 13 residues. The DNA for the CDR3 is TGTGCCTGGAGTGTGGGTCTCTCCTACGAGCAGTACTTC. Translating gives CAWSVGLSYEQYF.

The rearrangement uses TRBV5-1 and TRBJ2-3; D uncertain. Trimming removed 0 bases from V and 7 bases from J, with 12 bases in between. The CDR3 loop spans 14 amino acids. Germline lookup yields CDR1 SGHRS and CDR2 YFSETQ. DNA for the CDR3: TGCGCCAGCAGCTTGGAATCCCAGTCGAATACGCAGTATTTT. It translates to CASSLESQSNTQYF.

V gene TRBV18 combines with J gene TRBJ2-3; tentatively, D is TRBD2 (6 bases). The V end was cut by 3 bases, the J end by 0 bases, with 10 bases between. The CDR3 contains 15 residues. Germline V lookup: CDR1 KGHSH, CDR2 LQKENI. The CDR3 DNA is TGTGCCAGCTCACCCGGGACTCACAGCACAGATACGCAGTATTTT. Translating it yields CASSPGTHSTDTQYF.

For this clone: A read error may account for a junction end that differs from germline. V is TRBV5-4 and J is TRBJ2-1, with 8 bases matching TRBD2. The CDR3 length is 17 residues. Germline V gene sequence: CDR1 SGHNT, CDR2 YYREEE (reference sequence). CDR3 sequence: CASHRGGEEGWLRERIF. CDR3 DNA sequence: TGTGCCAGCCACCGGGGGGGTGAGGAGGGTTGGCTGCGGGAGAGGATCTTC. The variable domain in full, with the rest retrieved from reference TRBV5-4 and TRBJ2-1, is ETGVTQSPTHLIKTRGQQVTLRCSSQSGHNTVSWYQQALGQGPQFIFQYYREEENGRGNFPPRFSGLQFPNYSSELNVNALELDDSALYLCASHRGGEEGWLRERIFGPGTRLTVL.

The V gene is TRBV18, the J gene TRBJ2-1; 8 bases fit TRBD2. The CDR3 is made up of 16 amino acids. Germline CDR1 is KGHSH and CDR2 is LQKENI. V gave up 3 bases and J gave up 4 bases; unmatched junction bases: 8. The CDR3: CASSPGAAGGYNEQFF. CDR3 bases: TGTGCCAGCTCACCGGGGGCGGCGGGAGGATACAATGAGCAGTTCTTC.

This chain links TRBV2 with TRBJ2-7; 10 positions match TRBD1. Germline V CDR1 and CDR2: SNHLY, FYNNEI. With V trimmed by 7 bases and J by 3 bases, 3 bases remained unmatched. The CDR3 spans 13 residues. The CDR3 here is CASTRTGGYEQYF. The CDR3 DNA reads TGTGCCAGCACCCGGACAGGGGGCTACGAGCAGTACTTC.

Worth noting for this clone: Different DNA sequences within this sample yield the same CDR3. The genes are TRBV5-4 and TRBJ2-3, with D hard to call. Germline values: CDR1 SGHNT, CDR2 YYREEE (reference sequence). The CDR3 extends over 15 amino acids. V gave up 0 bases and J gave up 0 bases, with 8 bases separating them. The CDR3 spells CASSLGSGSTDTQYF. DNA of the CDR3: TGTGCCAGCAGCTTGGGGTCAGGCAGCACAGATACGCAGTATTTT.

V is TRBV5-6 and J is TRBJ1-6, with D perhaps TRBD1 (5 bases). Trimming took off 1 base at V and 6 bases at J, with 14 bases between the two ends. Germline V lookup: CDR1 SGHDT, CDR2 YYEEEE. There are 16 residues in the CDR3. CDR3 nucleotides: TGTGCCAGCAGCTTGCACGGAGGGGCGGTTAATTCACCCCTCCACTTT. Its protein is CASSLHGGAVNSPLHF.

V is TRBV4-1 and J is TRBJ1-2; TRBD1 agrees at 7 bases. Trimming cost V 1 base and J 5 bases; bases outside gene matches: 4. This CDR3 has 14 residues. The germline CDR1 and CDR2 sequences are MGHRA and YSYEKL. CDR3 residues: CASSQAGQFYGYTF. Here the CDR3 DNA reads TGCGCCAGCAGCCAAGCGGGACAGTTTTATGGCTACACCTTC.

The chain carries TRBV9 and TRBJ1-3; D is undetermined. This CDR3 spans 14 amino acids. Germline-derived CDR1 and CDR2 are SGDLS and YYNGEE. The V end was cut by 0 bases, the J end by 2 bases, with 6 bases between. CDR3 in amino acids: CASSVATAGNTIYF. CDR3 coding DNA: TGTGCCAGCAGCGTAGCCACGGCTGGAAACACCATATATTTT.

To note about this clone: This same CDR3 is encoded by further DNA sequences in the sample. The rearrangement links TRBV5-4 to TRBJ2-1; the D is unclear. CDR3 length: 12 residues. Trimming cost V 0 bases and J 10 bases, with 8 bases left between them. Germline V gene sequence: CDR1 SGHNT, CDR2 YYREEE (reference sequence). The CDR3 region is CASSLDGGEQFF. CDR3 nucleotide sequence: TGTGCCAGCAGCTTGGACGGTGGAGAGCAGTTCTTC. The entire variable domain, with the rest obtained from reference TRBV5-4 and TRBJ2-1, is as follows: ETGVTQSPTHLIKTRGQQVTLRCSSQSGHNTVSWYQQALGQGPQFIFQYYREEENGRGNFPPRFSGLQFPNYSSELNVNALELDDSALYLCASSLDGGEQFFGPGTRLTVL.

This clone was recorded once. V usage is TRBV5-1 and J usage is TRBJ2-3; D is undetermined. V dropped 2 bases and J dropped 3 bases, with 16 bases sitting between them. This CDR3 spans 16 amino acids. CDR1 SGHRS and CDR2 YFSETQ come from the germline V gene. In nucleotides, the CDR3 is TGCGCCAGCAGCTTTGCACGGCCTCTGGGAACAGATACGCAGTATTTT. Protein sequence: CASSFARPLGTDTQYF. The complete variable domain, with remaining parts taken from reference TRBV5-1 and TRBJ2-3, reads KAGVTQTPRYLIKTRGQQVTLSCSPISGHRSVSWYQQTPGQGLQFLFEYFSETQRNKGNFPGRFSGRQFSNSRSEMNVSTLELGDSALYLCASSFARPLGTDTQYFGPGTRLTVL.

In the case of this clone: Germline is not matched at one junction end, which may reflect a read error. The chain joins TRBV7-7 to TRBJ2-2; TRBD1 aligns across 7 bases. This CDR3 contains 16 residues. Germline CDR1 and CDR2: SSHAT and FNYEAQ (reference sequence). The CDR3 nucleotides are TGTGCTAGCAGCCCCCGGACAGGTTCTAACACCGGGGAGCTGTTTTTT. Translation: CASSPRTGSNTGELFF.

The chain is built from TRBV7-2 and TRBJ2-2; 7 bases agree with TRBD2. CDR1 and CDR2 (germline): SGHTA, FQGNSA. CDR3 size: 16 residues. J gave up 3 bases and V 5 bases, and 9 bases lay outside the gene matches. The CDR3 region is CASSLQRAGDTGELFF. CDR3 sequence (DNA): TGTGCCAGCAGCCTCCAGCGGGCGGGGGACACCGGGGAGCTGTTTTTT.

In its sample, this clone was seen once. The rearrangement joins TRBV28 to TRBJ1-1; D is possibly TRBD1 (5 bases). This CDR3 has 17 residues. Trimming removed 3 bases at V and 1 base at J, with 18 bases between. CDR1 and CDR2 (germline): MDHEN, SYDVKM. The DNA for the CDR3 is TGTGCCAGCAGTTTCGCCGGGTGGGGGAGAACGAACACTGAAGCTTTCTTT. As protein: CASSFAGWGRTNTEAFF.

The V and J genes are TRBV6-6 and TRBJ2-1; 9 bases fit TRBD1. The CDR3 length is 16 residues. Looked up from germline, CDR1 is MNHNY and CDR2 is SVGAGI (reference sequence). With 10 bases clipped from V and 9 bases from J, the junction kept 19 bases outside the gene matches. The CDR3 region is CATLFFGQGIWGEQFF. The DNA of the CDR3 is TGTGCCACCCTATTTTTTGGACAGGGGATCTGGGGTGAGCAGTTCTTC.

This chain uses TRBV18 with TRBJ1-5; TRBD1 matches at 8 bases. V trimming: 0 bases; J trimming: 2 bases; junction bases outside the gene matches: 9. The CDR3 is 18 amino acids. Germline V gene lookup returns CDR1 KGHSH and CDR2 LQKENI. The CDR3 DNA sequence: TGTGCCAGCTCACCACCCTGGACAGGGTCCTTGGGCAATCAGCCCCAGCATTTT. Translating it yields CASSPPWTGSLGNQPQHF. Full variable domain (rest looked up from reference TRBV18 and TRBJ1-5): NAGVMQNPRHLVRRRGQEARLRCSPMKGHSHVYWYRQLPEEGLKFMVYLQKENIIDESGMPKERFSAEFPKEGPSILRIQQVVRGDSAAYFCASSPPWTGSLGNQPQHFGDGTRLSIL.

The chain recombines TRBV18 with TRBJ1-1, with TRBD1 as a possible D gene (5 bases). This CDR3 has 13 residues. Germline V CDR1 and CDR2: KGHSH, LQKENI. V was trimmed by 3 bases and J by 6 bases, leaving 11 bases between them. CDR3 DNA sequence: TGTGCCAGCTCACCGATAGGGGAGGCTGAAGCTTTCTTT. Its protein is CASSPIGEAEAFF.